The 8 T cell receptor beta chains below come from one sample, sequenced in a study of cytomegalovirus exposure and HLA in healthy donors. 13 Jbeta primers and 60 Vbeta primers were used for the PCR. TCRdb's table, derived via immunoSEQ multiplex PCR, lists solely in-frame clones and lacks some. The table shows some 110,000 clones, with 75% to 85% occurring only once. Source material: PBMCs. Receptors originate from a man aged 50 to 60 in good health and CMV-seronegative.

The V call is TRBV7-9, the J call TRBJ1-2; possibly TRBD1 for D (5 bases). Looked up from germline, CDR1 is SEHNR and CDR2 is FQNEAQ (reference sequence). Trimming took off 4 bases at V and 4 bases at J, with 13 bases between the two ends. This CDR3 is 14 amino acids long. CDR3 in amino acids: CASSSAQGFYGYTF. The CDR3, as DNA: TGTGCCAGCAGCTCCGCCCAGGGTTTCTATGGCTACACCTTC.

The V call is TRBV9, the J call TRBJ1-6, with TRBD1 matching 11 bases. The CDR3 covers 16 residues. The junction had 4 bases not matched to a gene; V was cut back by 3 bases and J by 5 bases. Germline values: CDR1 SGDLS, CDR2 YYNGEE. The CDR3 is CASSGGQGADNSPLHF. The CDR3 bases are TGTGCCAGCAGCGGAGGACAGGGGGCCGATAATTCACCCCTCCACTTT.

This clone was counted a few times. The chain joins TRBV7-9 to TRBJ2-3; 11 positions agree with TRBD2. V was pared by 5 bases and J by 4 bases, with 5 bases of the junction left unmatched. Germline V gene data show CDR1 as SEHNR and CDR2 as FQNEAQ (reference sequence). There are 15 residues in the CDR3. The CDR3 DNA reads as TGTGCCAGCAGCAAACTAGCGGGGGTCGCAGATACGCAGTATTTT. Translation: CASSKLAGVADTQYF.

This chain joins TRBV7-2 and TRBJ1-3; D call uncertain. This CDR3 comprises 17 residues. CDR1 and CDR2 (germline): SGHTA, FQGNSA. V lost 1 base and J lost 3, with 16 bases in between. For the CDR3, the DNA is TGTGCCAGCAGCTTAGGGGCTCCGGTGTTGGGTGGAAACACCATATATTTT. Encoded protein: CASSLGAPVLGGNTIYF.

The chain employs TRBV7-9 and TRBJ2-5, with 7 nucleotides matching TRBD1. The DNA end is more similar to TRBJ2-7, so the J call may be wrong. Germline V CDR1 and CDR2: SEHNR, FQNEAQ (reference sequence). The CDR3 length is 13 residues. The chain's CDR3 is CASTRQGYYEQYF. CDR3 DNA: TGTGCCAGCACACGACAGGGCTACTACGAGCAGTACTTC.

This clone was observed a handful of times. This sequence joins TRBV4-1 and TRBJ2-4, with D possibly matching TRBD2 (7 bases). Germline-derived CDR1 and CDR2 are MGHRA and YSYEKL. Trimming removed 5 bases at V and 1 base at J, with 18 bases between. The CDR3 loop spans 17 amino acids. CDR3 sequence: CASSYLGGPLAKNIQYF. In nucleotides, the CDR3 is TGCGCCAGCAGCTACCTGGGGGGGCCACTTGCCAAAAACATTCAGTACTTC.

This clone was observed once. The gene calls are TRBV15 and TRBJ2-3; 10 bases agree with TRBD1. CDR1 and CDR2 from the germline V gene are LNHNV and YYDKDF (reference sequence). The V gene end was trimmed by 3 bases and the J gene end by 4 bases; junction bases not matched to a gene: 4. CDR3 length: 15 amino acids. CDR3 DNA: TGTGCCACCAGCAGCCGACAGGGGGCCCCAGATACGCAGTATTTT. Its translation is CATSSRQGAPDTQYF.

In this sample, this clone turned up a few times. The same CDR3 also results from other DNA sequences found in this sample. J is TRBJ2-3 and V is TRBV5-1, with 10 nucleotides matching TRBD2. Germline V CDR1 and CDR2: SGHRS, YFSETQ. The CDR3 consists of 15 residues. V lost 1 base and J lost 4; bases outside the gene matches: 3. In DNA, the CDR3 is TGCGCCAGCAGCTTGTGGACTAGCGGTGCAGATACGCAGTATTTT. Translating it yields CASSLWTSGADTQYF.